This TCR beta chain was identified in a study of blood T cell repertoires in COVID-19. For the study at large: Acute-phase and convalescent COVID-19 samples originated in the United States, Italy and Spain. PBMCs, B-cell-depleted T cells, or T cells were the source of the cDNA or gDNA that made up the material.

Methods used by the authors: Using reference gene primer amplification, nucleated cell counts were estimated. Sequencing used immunoSEQ multiplex PCR; TCRdb keeps in-frame clones, though not all of them. V and J calls and clone size are copied from that table; D and trimming were computed from the DNA. Among over 110,000 clones listed, around 90% were seen once. This CDR3 has 15 amino acids. Germline V gives CDR1 LGHNA, CDR2 YNFKEQ. V gave up 5 bases and J gave up 5 bases, with 19 bases separating them. Sequencing used peripheral blood. This sequence was found in a woman aged 50 to 65 with acute or convalescent COVID-19. This chain uses TRBV4-2 with TRBJ2-7; a weak D match, TRBD2 (7 bases). In DNA, the CDR3 is TGTGCCAGCAGCTCCTTCCCCGGGGGGCTCGACGAGCAGTACTTC. This encodes CASSSFPGGLDEQYF.